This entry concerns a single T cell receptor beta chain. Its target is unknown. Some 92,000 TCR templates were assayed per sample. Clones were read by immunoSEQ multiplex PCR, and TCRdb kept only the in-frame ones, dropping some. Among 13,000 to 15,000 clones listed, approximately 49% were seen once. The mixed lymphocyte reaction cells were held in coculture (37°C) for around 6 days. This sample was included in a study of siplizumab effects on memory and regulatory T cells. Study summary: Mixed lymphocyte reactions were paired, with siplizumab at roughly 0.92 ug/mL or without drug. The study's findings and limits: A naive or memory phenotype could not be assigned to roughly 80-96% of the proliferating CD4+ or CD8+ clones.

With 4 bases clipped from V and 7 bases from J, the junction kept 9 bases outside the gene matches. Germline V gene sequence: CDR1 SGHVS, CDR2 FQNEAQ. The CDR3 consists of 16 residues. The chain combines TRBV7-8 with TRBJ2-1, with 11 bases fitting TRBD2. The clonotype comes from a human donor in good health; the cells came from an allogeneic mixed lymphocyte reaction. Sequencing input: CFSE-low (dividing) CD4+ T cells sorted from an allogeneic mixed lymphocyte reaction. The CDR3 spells CASSSLVASGGNEQFF. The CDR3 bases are TGTGCCAGCAGCTCCTTGGTGGCTAGCGGGGGGAATGAGCAGTTCTTC. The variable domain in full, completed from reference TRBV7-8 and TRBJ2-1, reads GAGVSQSPRYKVAKRGQDVALRCDPISGHVSLFWYQQALGQGPEFLTYFQNEAQLDKSGLPSDRFFAERPEGSVSTLKIQRTQQEDSAVYLCASSSLVASGGNEQFFGPGTRLTVL.